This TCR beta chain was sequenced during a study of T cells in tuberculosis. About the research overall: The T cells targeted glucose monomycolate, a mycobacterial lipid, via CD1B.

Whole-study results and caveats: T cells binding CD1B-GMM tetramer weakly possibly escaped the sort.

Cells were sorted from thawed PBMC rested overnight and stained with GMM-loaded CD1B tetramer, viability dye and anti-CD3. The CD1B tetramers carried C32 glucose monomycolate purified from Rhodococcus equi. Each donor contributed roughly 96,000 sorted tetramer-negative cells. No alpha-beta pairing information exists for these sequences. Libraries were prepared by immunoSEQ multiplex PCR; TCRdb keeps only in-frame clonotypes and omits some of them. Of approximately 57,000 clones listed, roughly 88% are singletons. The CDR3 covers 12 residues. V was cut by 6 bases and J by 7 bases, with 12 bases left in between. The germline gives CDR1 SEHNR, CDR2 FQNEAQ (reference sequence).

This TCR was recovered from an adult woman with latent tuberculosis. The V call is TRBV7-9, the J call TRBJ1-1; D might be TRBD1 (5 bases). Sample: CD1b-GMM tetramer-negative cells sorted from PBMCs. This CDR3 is CASSQQENEAFF. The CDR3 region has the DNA TGTGCCAGCAGTCAACAGGAGAATGAAGCTTTCTTT.